Reported below is one T cell receptor beta chain. Its antigen is currently unknown. The data are from a study of T cell repertoires in cytomegalovirus infection. CDR1 and CDR2 from the germline V gene are SGHAT and FQNNGV. Unmatched junction bases numbered 6, after V lost 5 bases and J lost 3 bases. CDR3 length: 15 amino acids. MiXCR was run by TCRdb on the reads, yielding one entry per CDR3 protein. The sample records roughly 320,000 distinct CDR3 sequences, 8% to 10% being singletons. General study results and limits: Totalled public TCR beta family frequency picked out people who carried CMV plus the relevant HLA. HLA-C-restricted CMV clonotypes gave the most frequent clonotype in two of eight donors.

Sequences were obtained from PBMCs. This TCR came from a human donor in good health (CMV status not recorded). Some clones in this sample may be carry-over from other donors' samples. The rearrangement joins TRBV11-2 to TRBJ2-7, with 11 bases fitting TRBD2. The CDR3 DNA reads TGTGCCAGCAGCCCTACTAGCGGGAGAGTCTACGAGCAGTACTTC. Its protein product is CASSPTSGRVYEQYF.